The sequence of this T cell receptor beta chain was determined in a study of T-cell reconstitution after alpha-beta-depleted transplantation in children. Unique molecular identifiers were incorporated when the TCRbeta library was constructed. One entry per CDR3 protein, called by TCRdb with MiXCR from the PCR reads. The repertoire holds around 400,000 distinct CDR3 sequences, with about 20% as singletons. This clonotype was seen many times. This TCR came from a human donor who donated a stem cell graft to a child with acute myeloid leukemia. The sample in question was PBMCs from the stem cell graft donor, obtained from the stem cell graft.

The CDR3 is CASSATGWGQFF. The CDR3 bases are TGTGCCAGCAGCGCGACAGGGTGGGGGCAGTTCTTC. The J gene is TRBJ2-1, the V gene TRBV7-2; 7 nucleotides line up with TRBD1. V was pared by 5 bases and J by 12 bases, with 7 bases of the junction left unmatched. The CDR3 loop spans 12 amino acids. CDR1 and CDR2 from the germline V gene are SGHTA and FQGNSA. Together with reference TRBV7-2 and TRBJ2-1, the CDR3 gives the full variable domain: GAGVSQSPSNKVTEKGKDVELRCDPISGHTALYWYRQSLGQGLEFLIYFQGNSAPDKSGLPSDRFSAERTGGSVSTLTIQRTQQEDSAVYLCASSATGWGQFFGPGTRLTVL.